This section outlines one TCR beta chain sequence together with its context. Original handling: Amplifying reference gene primers gave estimates of nucleated cell counts. Clones were read by immunoSEQ multiplex PCR, and TCRdb kept only the in-frame ones, dropping some. D and trimming were read from the DNA, whereas the V and J calls and clone size are those reported in that table. There are approximately 350,000 clones in the sample; about 90% occur only once, and roughly 1.2% lies in the top ten. The CDR3 extends over 19 amino acids. Germline V lookup: CDR1 SGDLS, CDR2 YYNGEE. V shed 0 bases and J 4 bases; nucleotides not matched to a gene: 15. The data were taken from a study of blood T cell repertoires in COVID-19. Background on the study: The origin of the acute and convalescent COVID-19 samples was the United States, Italy and Spain. T cells, B-cell-depleted T cells, or PBMCs provided the cDNA or gDNA that served as material.

This chain connects TRBV9 to TRBJ1-2, with 10 bases lining up with TRBD1. This TCR was sampled from a man between 40 and 49 years old with acute or convalescent COVID-19. Input material: peripheral blood. As DNA, the CDR3 is TGTGCCAGCAGCGTAGCTCCTCACGCGGGACAGGGGAGCGGCTATGGCTACACCTTC. It yields the protein CASSVAPHAGQGSGYGYTF.